These 10 T cell receptor beta chains share one sample of origin, sequenced in a study of radiation and T cells in renal cell carcinoma. TCRdb keeps only in-frame clones here, not all; method: immunoSEQ multiplex PCR. The repertoire holds 150,000 to 200,000 clones, with about nine tenths as singletons. Described time point: blood 4 weeks post-SBRT, at nephrectomy. Treatment of the sample: 15 Gy SBRT to primary tumor, nephrectomy 4 weeks later. The specimen was blood, collected from a patient whose treatment included radiotherapy and nephrectomy. The receptor set was obtained from a woman in her forties or fifties with renal cell carcinoma.

This chain connects TRBV5-1 to TRBJ1-4; TRBD1 is a possible D gene (5 bases). Germline CDR1 and CDR2: SGHRS and YFSETQ. V was clipped by 1 base and J by 0 bases, with 13 bases between them. The CDR3 is 17 amino acids. CDR3 amino acids: CASSLFGGTATNEKLFF. Written as DNA, the CDR3 is TGCGCCAGCAGCTTGTTTGGCGGGACCGCAACTAATGAAAAACTGTTTTTT.

The chain employs TRBV4-3 and TRBJ1-2; weak D call: TRBD1 (6 bases). Trimming pared 0 bases from V and 5 bases from J, leaving 16 bases between. Germline values: CDR1 LGHNA, CDR2 YSLEER. CDR3 size: 16 residues. This CDR3 reads CASSQDPGTRVYGYTF. The CDR3, as DNA: TGCGCCAGCAGCCAAGATCCCGGGACAAGGGTATATGGCTACACCTTC.

The rearrangement uses TRBV29-1 and TRBJ1-5, with 9 bases lining up with TRBD1. Per germline, CDR1 SQVTM and CDR2 ANQGSEA. The CDR3 has 12 amino acids. Trimming removed 4 bases from V and 5 bases from J; junction bases left unmatched: 0. CDR3 sequence (DNA): TGCAGCGTTGGGACAGGGGATCAGCCCCAGCATTTT. Protein sequence: CSVGTGDQPQHF.

The chain couples TRBV4-3 to TRBJ2-5; no reliable D call. V shed 1 base and J shed 2 bases, with 8 bases lying between them. This CDR3 contains 14 residues. Germline CDR1 and CDR2: LGHNA and YSLEER. CDR3 protein: CASSQVAGQETQYF. CDR3 DNA: TGCGCCAGCAGCCAAGTTGCTGGGCAAGAGACCCAGTACTTC.

This chain joins TRBV9 and TRBJ2-7, with D hard to call. The length of the CDR3 is 14 residues. Germline lookup yields CDR1 SGDLS and CDR2 YYNGEE. Trimming left V 3 bases short and J 2 bases short, with 12 bases between. CDR3 nucleotides: TGTGCCAGCAGCGCAAGACTCGACCCCTACGAGCAGTACTTC. Its translation: CASSARLDPYEQYF.

V is TRBV6-5 and J is TRBJ1-1; D gene unclear. Germline V gene data show CDR1 as MNHEY and CDR2 as SVGAGI. V lost 8 bases and J 2 bases, leaving 6 bases between the germline ends. This CDR3 is 11 amino acids long. CDR3 loop: CASSANTEAFF. Here the CDR3 DNA reads TGTGCCAGCTCAGCCAACACTGAAGCTTTCTTT.

The chain uses TRBV6-5 and TRBJ2-7, with 8 bases fitting TRBD1. J gave up 2 bases and V 1 base, and 4 bases lay outside the gene matches. This CDR3 region has 15 residues. Germline values: CDR1 MNHEY, CDR2 SVGAGI. For the CDR3, the DNA is TGTGCCAGCAGTTACTTGGGGACAGGTGCCTACGAGCAGTACTTC. This gives the protein CASSYLGTGAYEQYF.

The chain combines TRBV6-5 with TRBJ1-2; the match to TRBD1 covers 9 bases. The CDR3 totals 15 residues. The junction had 12 bases not matched to a gene; V was cut back by 6 bases and J by 7 bases. CDR1 and CDR2 from the germline V gene are MNHEY and SVGAGI. The CDR3 reads CASRDIGTGRIGYTF. In DNA form, the CDR3 reads TGTGCCAGCAGAGACATCGGGACAGGGAGGATTGGCTACACCTTC.

V and J are TRBV30 and TRBJ1-6; D gene uncertain. Trimming stripped 3 bases from V and 6 bases from J, with 6 bases between. The CDR3 is 12 amino acids. Germline lookup yields CDR1 GTSNPN and CDR2 SVGIG (reference sequence). The CDR3 DNA is TGTGCCTGGAGGATTCTTAATTCACCCCTCCACTTT. Its translation: CAWRILNSPLHF.

The chain employs TRBV7-9 and TRBJ1-6, with D possibly being TRBD1 (5 bases). With 2 bases removed from V and 4 bases from J, the gap between germline ends came to 9 bases. Germline lookup yields CDR1 SEHNR and CDR2 FQNEAQ (reference sequence). The CDR3 covers 15 residues. The CDR3 DNA sequence: TGTGCCAGCAGCTTAAGGCAGGGATATAATTCACCCCTCCACTTT. It yields the protein CASSLRQGYNSPLHF.